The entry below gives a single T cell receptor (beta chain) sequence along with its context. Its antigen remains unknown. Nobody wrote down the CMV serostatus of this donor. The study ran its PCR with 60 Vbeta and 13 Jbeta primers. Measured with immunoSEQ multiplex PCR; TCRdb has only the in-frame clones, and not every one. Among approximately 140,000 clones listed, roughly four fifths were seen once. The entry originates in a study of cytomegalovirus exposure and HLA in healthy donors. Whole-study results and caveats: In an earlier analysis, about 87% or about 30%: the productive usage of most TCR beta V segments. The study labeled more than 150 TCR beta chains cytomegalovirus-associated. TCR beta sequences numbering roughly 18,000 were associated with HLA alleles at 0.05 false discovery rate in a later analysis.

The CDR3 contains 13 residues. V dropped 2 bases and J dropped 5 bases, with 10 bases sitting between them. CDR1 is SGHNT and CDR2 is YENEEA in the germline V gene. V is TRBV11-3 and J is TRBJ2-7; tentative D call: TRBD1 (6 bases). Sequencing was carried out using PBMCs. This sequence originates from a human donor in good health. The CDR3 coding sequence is TGTGCCAGCAGCTTATATGGGGGCGACGAGCAGTACTTC. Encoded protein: CASSLYGGDEQYF.